Listed below are T cell receptor beta chains from one sample, sequenced in a study of T cell responses to AZD1222 COVID-19 vaccine. Generated by immunoSEQ multiplex PCR, the TCRdb table keeps only in-frame clones and is missing some. The sample holds 100,000 to 150,000 clones, more than 90% seen once. Specimen: peripheral blood, collected 28 days after the second AZD1222 dose. Source of these receptors: an adult who received the AZD1222 COVID-19 vaccine. Both conserved end residues are part of each CDR3. A D gene is named only where the DNA matches it firmly.

D gene	V gene	J gene	CDR3 protein	CDR3 DNA
TRBD2	TRBV28	TRBJ2-3	CASSPGGLVRDTQYF	TGTGCCAGCAGTCCGGGGGGGTTGGTGAGGGATACGCAGTATTTT
NA	TRBV28	TRBJ2-7	CASSSPGTIYEQYF	TGTGCCAGCAGTTCACCGGGGACCATCTACGAGCAGTACTTC
TRBD1	TRBV19	TRBJ1-6	CASSSDRVESPLHF	TGTGCCAGTAGTAGTGACAGGGTGGAATCACCCCTCCACTTT
TRBD1	TRBV24-1	TRBJ2-7	CATSDTPGQTYEQYF	TGTGCCACCAGTGATACACCGGGACAGACCTACGAGCAGTACTTC
NA	TRBV4-3	TRBJ2-6	CASSQGTSGANVLTF	TGCGCCAGCAGCCAAGGGACCTCTGGGGCCAACGTCCTGACTTTC
NA	TRBV19	TRBJ1-6	CASSAPARSKNSPLHF	TGTGCCAGTAGTGCTCCGGCCAGGTCTAAGAATTCACCCCTCCACTTT
NA	TRBV5-1	TRBJ1-4	CASSLAPNEKLFF	TGCGCCAGCAGCTTGGCTCCCAATGAAAAACTGTTTTTT
NA	TRBV19	TRBJ1-2	CASSILYRSNYGYTF	TGTGCCAGTAGTATATTGTACAGGTCTAACTATGGCTACACCTTC
NA	TRBV21-1	TRBJ1-5	CASSKLTDPWNQPQHF	TGTGCCAGCAGCAAATTAACAGACCCGTGGAATCAGCCCCAGCATTTT
TRBD1	TRBV5-6	TRBJ1-2	CASSFGTGYGYTF	TGTGCCAGCAGCTTCGGGACAGGGTATGGCTACACCTTC
TRBD1	TRBV18	TRBJ1-1	CASSARQGAQTEAFF	TGTGCCAGCTCAGCCCGACAGGGGGCGCAAACTGAAGCTTTCTTT
TRBD2	TRBV19	TRBJ2-2	CASSIEPGGRAGELFF	TGTGCCAGTAGTATAGAACCGGGGGGGCGAGCCGGGGAGCTGTTTTTT
NA	TRBV25-1	TRBJ1-1	CASSEAFGGASTEAFF	TGTGCCAGCAGTGAAGCGTTTGGGGGCGCATCTACTGAAGCTTTCTTT
NA	TRBV5-5	TRBJ1-3	CASSLLLEAGNTIYF	TGTGCCAGCAGCTTGCTCCTAGAGGCTGGAAACACCATATATTTT
TRBD1	TRBV3-1/TRBV3-2	TRBJ1-5	CASSQDRDRGPTVGNQPQHF	TGTGCCAGCAGCCAAGATAGGGACAGGGGGCCTACTGTTGGCAATCAGCCCCAGCATTTT
NA	TRBV7-3	TRBJ2-1	CASSALGGGEQFF	TGTGCCAGCAGCGCGTTGGGAGGGGGTGAGCAGTTCTTC
TRBD1	TRBV9	TRBJ2-7	CASSPRDRAAYEQYF	TGTGCCAGCAGCCCCCGGGACAGGGCAGCGTACGAGCAGTACTTC
TRBD2	TRBV5-1	TRBJ2-1	CASSLVTSGDNEQFF	TGCGCCAGCAGCTTGGTAACTAGCGGGGACAATGAGCAGTTCTTC
TRBD1	TRBV6-2/TRBV6-3	TRBJ1-2	CASSPLDRGDGYTF	TGTGCCAGCAGCCCCCTAGACAGGGGCGATGGCTACACCTTC
NA	TRBV18	TRBJ2-1	CASSPGQYNEQFF	TGTGCCAGCTCACCCGGGCAATACAATGAGCAGTTCTTC
NA	TRBV5-1	TRBJ1-6	CASSSISGESPLHF	TGCGCCAGCAGCTCGATATCCGGGGAGTCACCCCTCCACTTT
TRBD1	TRBV7-2	TRBJ2-7	CASSSGPEGQDLPRYF	TGTGCCAGCAGCTCGGGACCCGAGGGACAGGACCTACCCCGGTACTTC
TRBD2	TRBV10-3	TRBJ2-7	CAISEGLAEKIWTYEQYF	TGTGCCATCAGTGAGGGACTAGCGGAGAAAATTTGGACCTACGAGCAGTACTTC
TRBD1	TRBV6-4	TRBJ1-2	CASSPEGTGRYGYTF	TGTGCCAGCTCCCCCGAAGGGACAGGGAGATATGGCTACACCTTC
NA	TRBV11-3	TRBJ2-1	CASSSDLSSYNEQFF	TGTGCCAGCAGCTCCGACTTAAGCTCCTACAATGAGCAGTTCTTC